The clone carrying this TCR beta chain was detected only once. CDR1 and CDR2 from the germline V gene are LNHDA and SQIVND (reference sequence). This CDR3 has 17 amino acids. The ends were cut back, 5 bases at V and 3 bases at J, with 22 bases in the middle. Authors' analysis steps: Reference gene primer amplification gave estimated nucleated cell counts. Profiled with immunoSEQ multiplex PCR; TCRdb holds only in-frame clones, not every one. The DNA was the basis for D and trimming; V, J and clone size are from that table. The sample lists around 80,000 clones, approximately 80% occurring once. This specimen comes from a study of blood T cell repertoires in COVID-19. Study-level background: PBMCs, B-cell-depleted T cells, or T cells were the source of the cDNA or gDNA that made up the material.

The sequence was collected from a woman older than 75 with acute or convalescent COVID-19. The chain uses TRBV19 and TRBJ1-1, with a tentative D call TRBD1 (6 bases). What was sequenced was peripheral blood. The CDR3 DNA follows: TGTGCCAGTAGTTCTCGGGACAAAGGCGGGGGACACACTGAAGCTTTCTTT. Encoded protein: CASSSRDKGGGHTEAFF.